A single sample gave rise to the 16 T cell receptor beta chains below, sequenced in a study of early T cells in non-severe SARS-CoV-2 infection. TCRdb processed the 5' RACE reads anew with MiXCR; each CDR3 protein has one entry. Among about 42,000 distinct CDR3 sequences listed, around 7% were seen once. The sequenced material came from whole blood. The receptors shown here come from an adult who was a healthcare worker with PCR-confirmed SARS-CoV-2 infection or an uninfected control (not recorded which).

The V and J genes are TRBV20-1 and TRBJ2-3, with D possibly matching TRBD2 (5 bases). The V and J ends lost 5 bases and 2 bases respectively, with 17 bases between them. CDR1 and CDR2 (germline): DFQATT, SNEGSKA (reference sequence). The CDR3 has 15 residues. The CDR3: CSASRTLGVTDTQYF. The CDR3 DNA reads as TGCAGTGCTTCCCGGACTCTCGGGGTCACAGATACGCAGTATTTT.

This chain connects TRBV5-1 to TRBJ2-4, with 8 bases fitting TRBD1. Losses at the gene ends were 3 bases for V and 6 bases for J; bases not matched to a gene: 11. This CDR3 region has 16 residues. The germline V gene encodes CDR1 SGHRS and CDR2 YFSETQ. The CDR3 reads CASSSYIQTGANIQYF. The CDR3, as DNA: TGCGCCAGCAGCTCCTACATACAGACAGGGGCAAACATTCAGTACTTC. Filled out from reference TRBV5-1 and TRBJ2-4, the complete variable domain reads KAGVTQTPRYLIKTRGQQVTLSCSPISGHRSVSWYQQTPGQGLQFLFEYFSETQRNKGNFPGRFSGRQFSNSRSEMNVSTLELGDSALYLCASSSYIQTGANIQYFGAGTRLSVL.

Ten or more counts support this clonotype. The chain joins TRBV7-9 to TRBJ1-6; TRBD1 agrees at 8 bases. In germline, CDR1 is SEHNR, CDR2 FQNEAQ (reference sequence). V lost 5 bases and J lost 0; bases outside the gene matches: 6. The CDR3 totals 17 residues. The CDR3 loop is CASSPRGLSSYNSPLHF. The CDR3 coding sequence is TGTGCCAGCAGCCCCAGGGGGCTGAGCTCCTATAATTCACCCCTCCACTTT.

This clonotype was counted a few times. V gene TRBV5-6 combines with J gene TRBJ1-1; D call uncertain. Germline assignment: CDR1 SGHDT and CDR2 YYEEEE. The CDR3 length is 13 residues. V was shortened by 4 bases and J by 1 base, with 8 bases between the two germline ends. The CDR3 region is CASSPGPNTEAFF. The CDR3 bases are TGTGCCAGCAGCCCCGGCCCGAACACTGAAGCTTTCTTT.

This clonotype was seen at least ten times. The J gene is TRBJ1-4, the V gene TRBV6-5; 7 bases are shared with TRBD1. The germline V gene has CDR1 MNHEY and CDR2 SVGAGI. The CDR3 totals 15 residues. J lost 5 bases, V lost 5 bases, and 8 bases had no gene match. In DNA, the CDR3 is TGTGCCAGCAGTCCGATCGACAGGGTGAATGAAAAACTGTTTTTT. Translated: CASSPIDRVNEKLFF.

This clonotype was counted between two and nine times. The chain recombines TRBV19 with TRBJ1-5; the D is unclear. This CDR3 has 13 amino acids. V lost 7 bases to trimming and J lost 0 bases, with 7 bases between them. CDR1 LNHDA and CDR2 SQIVND come from the germline V gene (reference sequence). The CDR3: CASNQASNQPQHF. DNA of the CDR3: TGTGCCAGTAATCAGGCTAGCAATCAGCCCCAGCATTTT.

This clonotype was counted ten times or more. In nucleotides, the CDR3 is TGTGCCAGCAGCATCCTTGGACAGCCGACAGAGACCCAGTACTTC. Residues: CASSILGQPTETQYF. The chain links TRBV7-8 to TRBJ2-5; a weak D match, TRBD1 (6 bases). Germline V gene lookup returns CDR1 SGHVS and CDR2 FQNEAQ. The CDR3 has 15 amino acids. V lost 5 bases and J 4 bases, leaving 17 bases between the germline ends.

This clonotype was seen only a few times. The chain has TRBV4-3 and TRBJ2-7, with 9 bases that match TRBD2. The CDR3 totals 14 residues. With V trimmed by 0 bases and J by 6 bases, 3 bases remained unmatched. The V gene's germline CDR1 is LGHNA and CDR2 YSLEER. In DNA, the CDR3 is TGCGCCAGCAGCCAAGAAGCGGGGGGAGTCGAGCAGTACTTC. This translates into CASSQEAGGVEQYF.

The CDR3 protein is CSARDGYEQFF. CDR3 sequence (DNA): TGCAGTGCTAGAGATGGGTACGAGCAGTTCTTC. This sequence joins TRBV20-1 and TRBJ2-1; D gene uncertain. The length of the CDR3 is 11 residues. Germline CDR1 DFQATT, CDR2 SNEGSKA (reference sequence). Trimming removed 0 bases at V and 10 bases at J, with 7 bases between.

This clonotype was counted at least ten times. The gene calls are TRBV3-1 and TRBJ1-2; D is possibly TRBD1 (6 bases). V lost 4 bases, J lost 8 bases, and 26 bases lay in between. CDR3 length equals 17 residues. The germline V gene encodes CDR1 LGHDT and CDR2 YNNKEL (reference sequence). For the CDR3, the DNA is TGTGCCAGCAGCCCCCACAACGGCCGGGGGCTGGTTGGAGGCTACACCTTC. Translated: CASSPHNGRGLVGGYTF.

The genes are TRBV20-1 and TRBJ2-5; a weak D match, TRBD1 (6 bases). The CDR3 is made up of 12 amino acids. Germline-derived CDR1 and CDR2 are DFQATT and SNEGSKA (reference sequence). The CDR3 nucleotides are TGCAGCGCCCGTGGGGGCCCAGAGACCCAGTACTTC. Protein: CSARGGPETQYF.

V gene TRBV30 combines with J gene TRBJ2-5; D unresolved. Germline V gene data show CDR1 as GTSNPN and CDR2 as SVGIG (reference sequence). The CDR3 is 12 residues long. V lost 4 bases to trimming and J lost 2 bases, with 8 bases between them. The CDR3 here is CAWTVRQETQYF. In DNA form, the CDR3 reads TGTGCCTGGACAGTGAGACAAGAGACCCAGTACTTC.

This clonotype has more than one count but fewer than ten. The gene calls are TRBV6-1 and TRBJ1-2; a weak D match, TRBD1 (5 bases). V lost 11 bases and J lost 0, with 13 bases in between. Germline values: CDR1 MNHNS, CDR2 SASEGT. CDR3 length equals 13 residues. CDR3 region: CALSAGANYGYTF. The CDR3 nucleotides are TGTGCCCTTTCGGCGGGGGCTAACTATGGCTACACCTTC.

This clonotype is medium-sized by share. This chain joins TRBV4-3 and TRBJ1-1; TRBD1 aligns across 11 bases. The germline V gene encodes CDR1 LGHNA and CDR2 YSLEER. The CDR3 is 15 amino acids. J lost 11 bases, V lost 0 bases, and 8 bases had no gene match. The CDR3 loop is CASSQDLDRGLEAFF. CDR3 DNA sequence: TGCGCCAGCAGCCAAGATCTGGACAGGGGGCTGGAGGCTTTCTTT.

The V call is TRBV19, the J call TRBJ1-5, with D perhaps matching TRBD1 (6 bases). There are 14 residues in the CDR3. V lost 4 bases and J 3 bases, leaving 10 bases between the germline ends. In germline, CDR1 is LNHDA, CDR2 SQIVND (reference sequence). For the CDR3, the DNA is TGTGCCAGTAGTAGAAGACAGGCCAATCAGCCCCAGCATTTT. Its translation: CASSRRQANQPQHF.

V is TRBV11-2 and J is TRBJ2-7, with TRBD2 identical over 8 bases. Germline CDR1 reads SGHAT; CDR2 reads FQNNGV. With 2 bases clipped from V and 3 bases from J, the junction kept 3 bases outside the gene matches. The CDR3 covers 14 residues. The CDR3 region is CASSLQSGSYEQYF. CDR3 bases: TGTGCCAGCAGCTTACAAAGCGGGAGCTACGAGCAGTACTTC.